The entry below describes one T cell receptor (beta chain). The table came from immunoSEQ multiplex PCR; TCRdb's copy has only in-frame clones and leaves some out. The profile shows fewer than 850,000 clones, less than 80% of them singletons. CD4+ cells underwent separation, giving CD45RA+ naive and CD45RA-negative memory subsets. This sample was included in a study of shared clonotypes between healthy human individuals. V lost 6 bases and J 3 bases, leaving 19 bases between the germline ends. This CDR3 region has 16 residues. Per germline, CDR1 MNHEY and CDR2 SMNVEV (reference sequence). The clonotype comes from a woman younger than 45 in good health. The sequenced material came from memory CD4+ T cells sorted from blood. Described subset: CD45RA-negative fraction. The chain joins TRBV27 to TRBJ2-3; D may be TRBD1 or TRBD2 (5 bases each). CDR3 nucleotide sequence: TGTGCCAGCAGGTGGTCACTTCGGGGCAAAACAGATACGCAGTATTTT. Its protein is CASRWSLRGKTDTQYF.